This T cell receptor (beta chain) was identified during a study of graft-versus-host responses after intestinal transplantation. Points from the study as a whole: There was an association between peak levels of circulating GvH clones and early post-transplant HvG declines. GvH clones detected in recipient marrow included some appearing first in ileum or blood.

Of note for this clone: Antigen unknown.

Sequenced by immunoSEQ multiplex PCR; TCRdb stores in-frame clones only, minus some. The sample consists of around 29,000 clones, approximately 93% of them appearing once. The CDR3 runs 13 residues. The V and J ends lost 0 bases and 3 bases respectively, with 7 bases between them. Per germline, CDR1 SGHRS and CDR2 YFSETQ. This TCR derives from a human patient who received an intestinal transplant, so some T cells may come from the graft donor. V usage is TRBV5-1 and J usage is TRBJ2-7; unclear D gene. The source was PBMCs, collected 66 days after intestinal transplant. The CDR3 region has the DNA TGCGCCAGCAGCTTGGCGGCAAACTACGAGCAGTACTTC. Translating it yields CASSLAANYEQYF.